This is a list of T cell receptor beta chains from one sample in a study of blood T cell repertoires in COVID-19. Generated by immunoSEQ multiplex PCR, the TCRdb table keeps only in-frame clones and is missing some. Of 150,000 to 200,000 clones listed, approximately 79% are singletons. Sequenced: peripheral blood. The origin of the receptors is a woman in her 70s with acute or convalescent COVID-19. Each CDR3 is given with its conserved first and last residue. D genes are given only for firm matches. Some rows have no size entry. The others give once, few or many, or a class for an expanded clone.

>TRBV6-6|TRBJ2-7|.|few
CASLESASSYEQYF
TGTGCCAGCCTGGAGTCTGCCAGCTCCTACGAGCAGTACTTC
>TRBV5-1|TRBJ2-3|TRBD1|once
CASSLYQGADTQYF
TGCGCCAGCAGCTTGTATCAGGGGGCAGATACGCAGTATTTT
>TRBV18|TRBJ2-1|TRBD2|.
CASSPSSSGSSGEQFF
TGTGCCAGCTCACCATCGTCAAGCGGGAGTTCTGGTGAGCAGTTCTTC
>TRBV9|TRBJ1-2|TRBD1|.
CASRDYRDSYGYTF
TGTGCCAGCAGGGACTACCGGGACAGCTATGGCTACACCTTC
>TRBV18|TRBJ2-5|TRBD2|.
CASSPRTSGTGETQYF
TGTGCCAGCTCCCCTAGGACTAGCGGAACCGGAGAGACCCAGTACTTC
>TRBV10-3|TRBJ2-7|.|few
CAITEGGATYEQYF
TGTGCCATCACCGAAGGGGGGGCCACCTACGAGCAGTACTTC
>TRBV3-1/TRBV3-2|TRBJ1-2|TRBD1|.
CASSQLSLGTGAGYTF
TGTGCCAGCAGCCAATTATCTCTCGGGACAGGGGCTGGCTACACCTTC
>TRBV5-1|TRBJ1-1|TRBD1|.
CASSPRTGADTEAFF
TGCGCCAGCAGCCCAAGGACAGGTGCGGACACTGAAGCTTTCTTT
>TRBV10-3|TRBJ2-1|.|.
CAISVGGEQFF
TGTGCCATCAGTGTCGGGGGTGAGCAGTTCTTC
>TRBV10-2|TRBJ2-1|TRBD2|.
CASRLAGGFDEQFF
TGCGCCAGCCGACTAGCGGGAGGGTTCGATGAGCAGTTCTTC
>TRBV4-2|TRBJ2-1|TRBD2|.
CASSQTGTSMRYEQFF
TGTGCCAGCAGCCAAACCGGGACTAGTATGAGGTATGAGCAGTTCTTC
>TRBV7-3|TRBJ2-1|TRBD2|.
CASSLGGSLYNEQFF
TGTGCCAGCAGCTTAGGCGGGAGCCTCTACAATGAGCAGTTCTTC
>TRBV5-1|TRBJ1-1|.|.
CASSLGRGRDTEAFF
TGCGCCAGCAGCTTGGGCAGGGGTAGGGACACTGAAGCTTTCTTT
>TRBV19|TRBJ2-2|.|.
CASSIIKGRGDTGELFF
TGTGCCAGTAGTATCATTAAGGGCAGGGGGGACACCGGGGAGCTGTTTTTT
>TRBV7-2|TRBJ2-3|TRBD2|.
CASSFPELAGGDTQYF
TGTGCCAGCAGCTTCCCCGAACTAGCGGGAGGTGATACGCAGTATTTT
>TRBV5-4|TRBJ1-2|.|.
CASSLAGRDSYTF
TGTGCCAGCAGCTTGGCCGGGAGGGACAGCTACACCTTC
>TRBV3-1/TRBV3-2|TRBJ2-5|TRBD2|.
CASSPRGSGSGETQYF
TGTGCCAGCAGCCCGCGGGGTAGCGGGAGTGGTGAGACCCAGTACTTC
>TRBV7-2|TRBJ1-3|.|.
CASSLEVWGSSGNTIYF
TGTGCCAGCAGCTTAGAGGTTTGGGGCAGCTCTGGAAACACCATATATTTT
>TRBV19|TRBJ2-1|TRBD1|.
CASSLGQGYHNEQFF
TGTGCCAGTAGTCTGGGACAGGGGTACCACAATGAGCAGTTCTTC
>TRBV9|TRBJ2-5|TRBD2|.
CASSVGGGRGETQYF
TGTGCCAGCAGCGTAGGCGGGGGAAGAGGAGAGACCCAGTACTTC
>TRBV3-1/TRBV3-2|TRBJ2-7|.|.
CASSPGNGEQYF
TGTGCCAGCAGCCCAGGGAATGGCGAGCAGTACTTC
>TRBV27|TRBJ1-6|.|.
CASRGGDALSPLHF
TGTGCCTCCCGTGGAGGGGACGCGTTATCGCCCCTCCACTTT
>TRBV27|TRBJ1-1|TRBD1|.
CASSLKGQSRTNTEAFF
TGTGCCAGCAGTTTAAAGGGACAGAGCAGGACGAACACTGAAGCTTTCTTT
>TRBV6-1|TRBJ2-7|.|few
CASSEGGLNYEQYF
TGTGCCAGCAGTGAAGGCGGACTGAACTACGAGCAGTACTTC
>TRBV29-1|TRBJ2-7|TRBD2|.
CSVGTSGRGEQYF
TGCAGCGTGGGGACTAGCGGGAGAGGGGAGCAGTACTTC
>TRBV7-8|TRBJ2-7|.|.
CASTPGNTFYEQYF
TGTGCCAGCACCCCCGGGAACACTTTCTACGAGCAGTACTTC
>TRBV2|TRBJ1-5|.|.
CASSEENNQPQHF
TGTGCCAGCAGCGAGGAGAACAATCAGCCCCAGCATTTT
>TRBV18|TRBJ1-5|.|.
CASSPSQGNQPQHF
TGTGCCAGCTCACCATCGCAGGGCAATCAGCCCCAGCATTTT
>TRBV4-2|TRBJ1-5|.|.
CASSQDLVSVNQPQHF
TGTGCCAGCAGCCAAGATCTGGTTTCAGTGAATCAGCCCCAGCATTTT
>TRBV9|TRBJ2-6|.|.
CASSVGGGGSAGGANVLTF
TGTGCCAGCAGCGTAGGTGGGGGTGGTTCAGCGGGTGGGGCCAACGTCCTGACTTTC
>TRBV6-1|TRBJ1-2|.|.
CASSEAFTGPTNYGYTF
TGTGCCAGCAGTGAAGCATTTACAGGGCCTACTAACTATGGCTACACCTTC
>TRBV19|TRBJ2-3|.|.
CASSIARGGTDTQYF
TGTGCCAGTAGTATAGCCAGGGGAGGCACAGATACGCAGTATTTT
>TRBV29-1|TRBJ2-7|.|.
CSVVGVGGHSYEQYF
TGCAGCGTTGTGGGGGTAGGGGGTCACTCCTACGAGCAGTACTTC
>TRBV5-4|TRBJ1-3|.|.
CASSLAPTGAGNTIYF
TGTGCCAGCAGCTTGGCCCCGACAGGTGCTGGAAACACCATATATTTT
>TRBV19|TRBJ1-4|.|once
CASSIATQGPGEKLFF
TGTGCCAGTAGTATAGCAACACAGGGACCAGGGGAAAAACTGTTTTTT
>TRBV7-2|TRBJ1-3|.|once
CASSFNPSGNTIYF
TGTGCCAGCAGCTTCAATCCATCTGGAAACACCATATATTTT
>TRBV28|TRBJ2-5|.|.
CASNPTGRLETQYF
TGTGCCAGCAATCCAACCGGGAGACTAGAGACCCAGTACTTC